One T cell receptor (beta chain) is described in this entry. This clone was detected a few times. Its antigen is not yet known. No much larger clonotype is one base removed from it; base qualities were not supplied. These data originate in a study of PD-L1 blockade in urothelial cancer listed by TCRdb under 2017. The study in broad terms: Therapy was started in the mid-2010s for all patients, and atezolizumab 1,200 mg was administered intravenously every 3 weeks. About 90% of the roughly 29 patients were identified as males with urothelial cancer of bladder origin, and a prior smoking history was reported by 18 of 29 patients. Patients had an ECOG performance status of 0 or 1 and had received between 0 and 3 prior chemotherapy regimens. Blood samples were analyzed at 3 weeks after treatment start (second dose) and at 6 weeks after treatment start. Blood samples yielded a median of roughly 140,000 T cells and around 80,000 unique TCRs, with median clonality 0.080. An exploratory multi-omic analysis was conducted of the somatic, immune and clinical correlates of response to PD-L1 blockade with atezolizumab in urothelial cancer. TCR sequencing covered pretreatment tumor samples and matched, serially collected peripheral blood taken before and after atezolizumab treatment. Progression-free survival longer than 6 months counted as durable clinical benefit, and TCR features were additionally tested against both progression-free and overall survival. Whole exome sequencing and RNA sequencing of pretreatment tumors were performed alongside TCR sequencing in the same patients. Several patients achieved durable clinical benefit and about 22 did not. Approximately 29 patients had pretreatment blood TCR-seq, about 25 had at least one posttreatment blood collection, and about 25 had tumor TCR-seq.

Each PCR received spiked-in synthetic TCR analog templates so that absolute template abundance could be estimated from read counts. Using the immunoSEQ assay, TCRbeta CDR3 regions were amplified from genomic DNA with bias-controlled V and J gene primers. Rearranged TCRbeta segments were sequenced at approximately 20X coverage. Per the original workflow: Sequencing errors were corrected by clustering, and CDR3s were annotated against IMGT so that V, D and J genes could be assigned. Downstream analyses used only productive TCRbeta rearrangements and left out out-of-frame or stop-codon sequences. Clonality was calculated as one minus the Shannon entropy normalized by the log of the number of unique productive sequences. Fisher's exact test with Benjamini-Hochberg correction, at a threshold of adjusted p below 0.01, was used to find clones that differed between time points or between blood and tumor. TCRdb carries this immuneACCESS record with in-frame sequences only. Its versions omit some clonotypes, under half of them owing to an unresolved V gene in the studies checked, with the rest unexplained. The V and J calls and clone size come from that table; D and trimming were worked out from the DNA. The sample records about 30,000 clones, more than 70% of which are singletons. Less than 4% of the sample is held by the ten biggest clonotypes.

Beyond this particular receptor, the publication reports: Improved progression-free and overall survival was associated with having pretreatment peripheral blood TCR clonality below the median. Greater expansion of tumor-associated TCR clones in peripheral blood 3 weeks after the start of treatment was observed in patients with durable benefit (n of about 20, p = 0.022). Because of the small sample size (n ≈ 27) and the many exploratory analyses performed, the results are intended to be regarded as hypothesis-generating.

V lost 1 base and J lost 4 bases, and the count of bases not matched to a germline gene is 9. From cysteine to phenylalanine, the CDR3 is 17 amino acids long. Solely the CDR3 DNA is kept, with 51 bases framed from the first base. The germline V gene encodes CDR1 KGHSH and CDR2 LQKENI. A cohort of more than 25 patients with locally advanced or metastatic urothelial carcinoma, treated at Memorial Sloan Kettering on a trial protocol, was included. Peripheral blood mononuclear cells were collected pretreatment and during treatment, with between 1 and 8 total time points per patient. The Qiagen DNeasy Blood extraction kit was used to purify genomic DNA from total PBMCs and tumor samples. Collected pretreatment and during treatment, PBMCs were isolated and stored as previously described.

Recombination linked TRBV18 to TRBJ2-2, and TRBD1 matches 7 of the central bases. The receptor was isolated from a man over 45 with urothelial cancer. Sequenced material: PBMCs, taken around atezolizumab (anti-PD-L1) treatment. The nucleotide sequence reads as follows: TGTGCCAGCTCACCACAGACAGGGAAGGCGGGCACCGGGGAGCTGTTTTTT. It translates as CASSPQTGKAGTGELFF.